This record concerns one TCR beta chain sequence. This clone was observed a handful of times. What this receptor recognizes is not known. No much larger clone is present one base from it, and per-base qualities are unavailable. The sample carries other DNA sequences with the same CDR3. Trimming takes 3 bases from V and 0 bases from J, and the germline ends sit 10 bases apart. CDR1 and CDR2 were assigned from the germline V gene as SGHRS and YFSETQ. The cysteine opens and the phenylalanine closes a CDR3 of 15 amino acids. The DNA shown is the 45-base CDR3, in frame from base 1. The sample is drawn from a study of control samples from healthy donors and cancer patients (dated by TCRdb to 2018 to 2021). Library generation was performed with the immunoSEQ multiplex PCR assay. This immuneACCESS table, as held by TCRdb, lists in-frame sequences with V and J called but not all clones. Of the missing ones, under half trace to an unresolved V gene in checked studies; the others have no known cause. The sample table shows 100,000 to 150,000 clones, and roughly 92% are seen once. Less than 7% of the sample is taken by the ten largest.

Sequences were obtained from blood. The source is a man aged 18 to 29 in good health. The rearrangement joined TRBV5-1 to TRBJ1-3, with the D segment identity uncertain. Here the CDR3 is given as CASSSDGVSGNTIYF. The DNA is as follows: TGCGCCAGCAGCTCTGACGGAGTCTCTGGAAACACCATATATTTT.